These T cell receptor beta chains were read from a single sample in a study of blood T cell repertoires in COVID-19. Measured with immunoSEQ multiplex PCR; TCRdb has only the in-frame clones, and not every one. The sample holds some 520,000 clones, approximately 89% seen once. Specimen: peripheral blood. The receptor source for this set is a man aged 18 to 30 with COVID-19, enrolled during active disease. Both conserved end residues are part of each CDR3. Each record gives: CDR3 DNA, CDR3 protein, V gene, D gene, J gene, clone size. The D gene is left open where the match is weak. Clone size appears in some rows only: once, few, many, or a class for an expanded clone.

DNA: TGTGCCAGCATTAATCGCCAGTTCCTGAACACCGGGGAGCTGTTTTTT
CDR3: CASINRQFLNTGELFF
V: TRBV27
D: NA
J: TRBJ2-2
size: NA

DNA: TGTGCCAGCAGCCCATACGGGGCCGGGACTATCAATGAGCAGTTCTTC
CDR3: CASSPYGAGTINEQFF
V: TRBV3-1/TRBV3-2
D: TRBD2
J: TRBJ2-1
size: NA

DNA: TGTGCCAGCACCCAGGGCGCTGATACGCAGTATTTT
CDR3: CASTQGADTQYF
V: TRBV19
D: NA
J: TRBJ2-3
size: NA

DNA: TGCGCCAGCAGCCAAGAAGGACTAGCGGGAGGGTACGAGCAGTACTTC
CDR3: CASSQEGLAGGYEQYF
V: TRBV4-1
D: TRBD2
J: TRBJ2-7
size: NA

DNA: TGTGCCAGCACGCCCGGACAGATCACCGGGGAGCTGTTTTTT
CDR3: CASTPGQITGELFF
V: TRBV6-6
D: NA
J: TRBJ2-2
size: NA

DNA: TGTGCCAGCAGTTACGGGGGACTAGCGACCTACGAGCAGTACTTC
CDR3: CASSYGGLATYEQYF
V: TRBV6-5
D: TRBD2
J: TRBJ2-7
size: NA

DNA: TGTGCCAGCAGTCCCGACAGGTATACGCAGTATTTT
CDR3: CASSPDRYTQYF
V: TRBV12-3/TRBV12-4
D: NA
J: TRBJ2-3
size: once

DNA: TGCAGCGTTGCCCGGCGGCTGGTCCGACAGCAAGAGACCCAGTACTTC
CDR3: CSVARRLVRQQETQYF
V: TRBV29-1
D: NA
J: TRBJ2-5
size: NA

DNA: TGTGCCAGCAGTGGTACAGGGCCTCAGCCCCAGCATTTT
CDR3: CASSGTGPQPQHF
V: TRBV2
D: NA
J: TRBJ1-5
size: NA

DNA: TGCGCCAGCAGCTTCCCGGGAGATGGCACAGATACGCAGTATTTT
CDR3: CASSFPGDGTDTQYF
V: TRBV5-1
D: NA
J: TRBJ2-3
size: NA

DNA: TGTGCCAGCTCACTTCAGAGCGGGGCCAACACTGAAGCTTTCTTT
CDR3: CASSLQSGANTEAFF
V: TRBV18
D: NA
J: TRBJ1-1
size: once

DNA: TGCGCCAGCAGCCCGGGGGACTCCCCCTTGAACACTGAAGCTTTCTTT
CDR3: CASSPGDSPLNTEAFF
V: TRBV5-1
D: NA
J: TRBJ1-1
size: NA

DNA: TGCAGCGTGGGGGGGCGGACACAAGAGACCCAGTACTTC
CDR3: CSVGGRTQETQYF
V: TRBV29-1
D: NA
J: TRBJ2-5
size: NA

DNA: TGTGCCAGCAGCTGGTTTCCACCGGACAGGGCATTGAGGGAGCTGTTTTTT
CDR3: CASSWFPPDRALRELFF
V: TRBV7-2
D: TRBD1
J: TRBJ2-2
size: NA

DNA: TGTGCCACCTACAGCGGAAACACCATATATTTT
CDR3: CATYSGNTIYF
V: TRBV10-3
D: NA
J: TRBJ1-3
size: few

DNA: TGTGCCAGTACCGGGACAGGTTGTTTACTTTTTCCTTACGAGCAGTACTTC
CDR3: CASTGTGCLLFPYEQYF
V: TRBV6-4
D: TRBD1
J: TRBJ2-7
size: NA

DNA: TGTGCCAGCAGCTTAGGCTCTAGCGGGGCCCGCACAGATACGCAGTATTTT
CDR3: CASSLGSSGARTDTQYF
V: TRBV7-9
D: TRBD2
J: TRBJ2-3
size: NA

DNA: TGTGCCAGCAGCCCCCGGGGGACAGGGAACGAGCAGTACTTC
CDR3: CASSPRGTGNEQYF
V: TRBV14
D: TRBD1
J: TRBJ2-7
size: NA

DNA: TGTGCCAGTAGGAGGGAATGGGCCGAAGCTTTCTTT
CDR3: CASRREWAEAFF
V: TRBV19
D: NA
J: TRBJ1-1
size: NA

DNA: TGTGCCAGCAGCCCCGGGAGCTCCTACAATGAGCAGTTCTTC
CDR3: CASSPGSSYNEQFF
V: TRBV9
D: NA
J: TRBJ2-1
size: NA

DNA: TGCGCCAGCAGCCCTGGGGGGGCGGGAAATGAGCAGTTCTTC
CDR3: CASSPGGAGNEQFF
V: TRBV5-1
D: NA
J: TRBJ2-1
size: NA

DNA: TGTGCCAGCAGCTTAGATCCCACCCGAGATGAGACCCAGTACTTC
CDR3: CASSLDPTRDETQYF
V: TRBV11-3
D: NA
J: TRBJ2-5
size: NA

DNA: TGTGCCAGCAGCTCCTCGATAGCGGAGTTTGGGAATGAGCAGTTCTTC
CDR3: CASSSSIAEFGNEQFF
V: TRBV5-4
D: NA
J: TRBJ2-1
size: NA

DNA: TGTGCCAGCAGTGATCAGGGACTAGCGGGAGGGGATAATGAGCAGTTCTTC
CDR3: CASSDQGLAGGDNEQFF
V: TRBV6-1
D: TRBD2
J: TRBJ2-1
size: NA

DNA: TGTGCCAGCAGCGCGGGCGATTATAATTCACCCCTCCACTTT
CDR3: CASSAGDYNSPLHF
V: TRBV28
D: NA
J: TRBJ1-6
size: NA

DNA: TGTGCCTGGAGAGAGACAGGGGCCGCTGGCTACACCTTC
CDR3: CAWRETGAAGYTF
V: TRBV30
D: TRBD1
J: TRBJ1-2
size: NA

DNA: TGTGCCAGCAGCTTAGTCGCGGGAATGGATTACGAGCAGTACTTC
CDR3: CASSLVAGMDYEQYF
V: TRBV11-2
D: NA
J: TRBJ2-7
size: NA

DNA: TGTGCCAGCAGTGGTGATAGATACCTTGGCGAGCAGTACTTC
CDR3: CASSGDRYLGEQYF
V: TRBV2
D: NA
J: TRBJ2-7
size: NA

DNA: TGTGCCAGCAACAGCGGGGGGGCGAGTTGGGAGACCCAGTACTTC
CDR3: CASNSGGASWETQYF
V: TRBV7-9
D: TRBD2
J: TRBJ2-5
size: NA

DNA: TGTGCCAGCAGCGTAGAACAGGGGGCGAATACGCAGTATTTT
CDR3: CASSVEQGANTQYF
V: TRBV9
D: TRBD1
J: TRBJ2-3
size: NA

DNA: TGTGCCACCAGCATCAGGGGGCAAGCCGGGGAGCTGTTTTTT
CDR3: CATSIRGQAGELFF
V: TRBV15
D: TRBD1
J: TRBJ2-2
size: NA

DNA: TGTGCCAGCAGCTTCCAATCTACAGGGACCGGGGAGCTGTTTTTT
CDR3: CASSFQSTGTGELFF
V: TRBV11-2
D: NA
J: TRBJ2-2
size: NA

DNA: TGTGCCAGCAGTCCCTGGACAGGGGCGATGGATTCACCCCTCCACTTT
CDR3: CASSPWTGAMDSPLHF
V: TRBV27
D: TRBD1
J: TRBJ1-6
size: NA

DNA: TGTGCCAGCAGGGGACAGGGTGTGAGGCGCAATGAGCAGTTCTTC
CDR3: CASRGQGVRRNEQFF
V: TRBV2
D: TRBD1
J: TRBJ2-1
size: NA

DNA: TGTGCCAGCAGAGCACTAGCGGGAGGGCCTTCGGCCGGGGAGCTGTTTTTT
CDR3: CASRALAGGPSAGELFF
V: TRBV6-9
D: TRBD2
J: TRBJ2-2
size: NA

DNA: TGTGCCAGCAGCCAAGATCCGGCAGGGGCAACTGAAGCTTTCTTT
CDR3: CASSQDPAGATEAFF
V: TRBV4-2
D: NA
J: TRBJ1-1
size: NA

DNA: TGTGCCACCAGGGACAGTAAAGGGCGCTACACCTTC
CDR3: CATRDSKGRYTF
V: TRBV24-1
D: NA
J: TRBJ1-2
size: NA

DNA: TGTGCCAGCAGCGTAGGGGCAGAAAGGACCGGGGAGCTGTTTTTT
CDR3: CASSVGAERTGELFF
V: TRBV9
D: NA
J: TRBJ2-2
size: NA

DNA: TGTGCCAGCAACGAACAGGGTTTGAGTGAAAAACTGTTTTTT
CDR3: CASNEQGLSEKLFF
V: TRBV2
D: NA
J: TRBJ1-4
size: NA

DNA: TGTGCCAGCAACAGGGACTATAATTCACCCCTCCACTTT
CDR3: CASNRDYNSPLHF
V: TRBV27
D: NA
J: TRBJ1-6
size: NA

DNA: TGTGCCAGCAGCGATGACAGGGGTTACAACGAGCAGTACTTC
CDR3: CASSDDRGYNEQYF
V: TRBV7-9
D: TRBD1
J: TRBJ2-7
size: NA

DNA: TGTGCCAGCAGCTATAGGGGGGGGCCCTCTGGGGCCAACGTCCTGACTTTC
CDR3: CASSYRGGPSGANVLTF
V: TRBV11-3
D: NA
J: TRBJ2-6
size: NA

DNA: TGTGCCAGCACCCTAACTAGTACCAATGAGCAGTTCTTC
CDR3: CASTLTSTNEQFF
V: TRBV12-3/TRBV12-4
D: NA
J: TRBJ2-1
size: NA

DNA: TGTGCCAGCAGGGAAGACAGGGTCCGATCACCCCTCCACTTT
CDR3: CASREDRVRSPLHF
V: TRBV6-1
D: TRBD1
J: TRBJ1-6
size: NA

DNA: TGCGCCAGCAGCTCCTTCAGGGGAAGCACAGATACGCAGTATTTT
CDR3: CASSSFRGSTDTQYF
V: TRBV5-1
D: NA
J: TRBJ2-3
size: NA

DNA: TGTGCCAGCAGTGAACGACTAGCGGGAGACAGGACAGATACGCAGTATTTT
CDR3: CASSERLAGDRTDTQYF
V: TRBV6-1
D: TRBD2
J: TRBJ2-3
size: once

DNA: TGTGCCAGCAGTGGGAGCCGAGGACTAGCGGGGGGCTACGTACCCCAAGAGACCCAGTACTTC
CDR3: CASSGSRGLAGGYVPQETQYF
V: TRBV27
D: TRBD2
J: TRBJ2-5
size: NA

DNA: TGTGCGAGGGGCGGGAATTCCTACGAGCAGTACTTC
CDR3: CARGGNSYEQYF
V: TRBV30
D: NA
J: TRBJ2-7
size: many

DNA: TGTGCCAGCAGCTTGGAGGGACTAGCGGGGGACAATGAGCAGTTCTTC
CDR3: CASSLEGLAGDNEQFF
V: TRBV5-6
D: TRBD2
J: TRBJ2-1
size: NA

DNA: TGTGCCAGCAGCCAAGGTTTGAGAACAGGGGTACATACGCAGTATTTT
CDR3: CASSQGLRTGVHTQYF
V: TRBV3-1/TRBV3-2
D: TRBD1
J: TRBJ2-3
size: NA

DNA: TGTGCCAGTACCGGGACAGGGGGACACGAGCAGTACTTC
CDR3: CASTGTGGHEQYF
V: TRBV2
D: TRBD1
J: TRBJ2-7
size: NA

DNA: TGTGCCAGCAGTTTCGTACGGGACAGGGCACTCCCGGGCGAAAAACTGTTTTTT
CDR3: CASSFVRDRALPGEKLFF
V: TRBV6-2/TRBV6-3
D: TRBD1
J: TRBJ1-4
size: NA

DNA: TGTGCCAGCAGCGAGACAGGGAGGCCGAATGGCTACACCTTC
CDR3: CASSETGRPNGYTF
V: TRBV9
D: TRBD1
J: TRBJ1-2
size: NA

DNA: TGTGCCAGCAGTGTTAACAGGCCTTACAATGAGCAGTTCTTC
CDR3: CASSVNRPYNEQFF
V: TRBV2
D: NA
J: TRBJ2-1
size: NA

DNA: TGTGCCAGCAGTTTAGGGACAGGGGCCCTCTCCTACGAGCAGTACTTC
CDR3: CASSLGTGALSYEQYF
V: TRBV25-1
D: TRBD1
J: TRBJ2-7
size: once

DNA: TGTGCCAGCAGTACCATAGGGGGCATTCAGTACTTC
CDR3: CASSTIGGIQYF
V: TRBV12-3/TRBV12-4
D: NA
J: TRBJ2-4
size: NA